The clone carrying this T cell receptor beta chain has at least ten counts. The junction had 4 bases not matched to a gene; V was cut back by 5 bases and J by 2 bases. Germline V CDR1 and CDR2: DFQATT, SNEGSKA (reference sequence). The CDR3 sequence is 13 residues long. RNA transcripts were the template for amplifying TCR beta CDR3 regions. Carried out on the TCR CDR3, a first-round RT-PCR used the HTBI primer set. TCRdb reanalysed the multiplex PCR reads using MiXCR and keeps one entry per CDR3 protein. The sample includes under 800,000 distinct CDR3 sequences, 14% of them seen just once. The data belong to a study of T cells in Graves' hyperthyroidism and ophthalmopathy.

The chain employs TRBV20-1 and TRBJ2-3, with 7 bases lining up with TRBD1. The sequence came from a woman aged 18-29 years with Graves' hyperthyroidism. The source material was blood. DNA of the CDR3: TGCAGTGCTGTAGGGACAGACACAGATACGCAGTATTTT. Encoded protein: CSAVGTDTDTQYF.